These 15 T cell receptor beta chains were all obtained from the same sample, sequenced in a study of human T cells and chemical hapten exposure. Indicated time point: patch test 3, about 24 weeks after DPC sensitization. Treatment reported: therapeutic diphenylcyclopropenone sensitization with weekly scalp DPC. A single record per CDR3 protein comes from TCRdb applying MiXCR to the RACE reads. In the table there are about 84,000 distinct CDR3 sequences, about 10% of which are singletons. The source material was whole blood, sampled in connection with sensitization to the hapten diphenylcyclopropenone (DPC). These receptors all come from a woman aged 50 to 65 with alopecia areata. Some clones in this sample may be carry-over from other donors' samples.

This clonotype was found many times. The CDR3 DNA is TGTGCCAGCAGCTTAGACCGCTCTGGGGCCAACGTCCTGACTTTC. Its translation is CASSLDRSGANVLTF. This chain joins TRBV7-2 and TRBJ2-6; D call uncertain. The CDR3 is made up of 15 amino acids. Germline values: CDR1 SGHTA, CDR2 FQGNSA. V was shortened by 1 base and J by 0 bases, with 4 bases between the two germline ends.

V is TRBV23-1 and J is TRBJ2-1, with TRBD1 matching over 7 bases. TRBV23-1 is an open reading frame whose function is uncertain. The CDR3 runs 19 residues. V lost 3 bases to trimming and J lost 2 bases; unmatched junction nucleotides: 16. CDR3 nucleotides: TGCGCCAGCAGTCACCCTGGCCGGTGGACAGGTCAGACCTACAATGAGCAGTTCTTC. It yields the protein CASSHPGRWTGQTYNEQFF.

The V gene is TRBV20-1, the J gene TRBJ1-6, with 10 bases aligning to TRBD1. CDR3 size: 14 residues. V trimming: 3 bases; J trimming: 13 bases; junction bases outside the gene matches: 9. From germline, CDR1 is DFQATT and CDR2 SNEGSKA (reference sequence). CDR3 in amino acids: CSARPTGGLNPLHF. The CDR3 nucleotides are TGCAGTGCTAGGCCGACAGGGGGCTTAAATCCCCTCCACTTT.

In DNA, the CDR3 is TGTGCCAGTAGTACCTTATCGGGACAGGGTGGTGAGCAGTTCTTC. Translation gives CASSTLSGQGGEQFF. V and J are TRBV19 and TRBJ2-1, with 9 nucleotides matching TRBD1. The J segment lost 9 bases and the V segment lost 4 bases, leaving 10 bases of the junction unmatched. Germline loops: CDR1 LNHDA, CDR2 SQIVND (reference sequence). The CDR3 spans 15 residues.

Ten or more counts support this clonotype. This chain links TRBV4-3 with TRBJ1-6, with a possible D match to TRBD1 (5 bases). V lost 0 bases to trimming and J lost 3 bases, with 9 bases between them. This CDR3 is 16 amino acids long. Germline-derived CDR1 and CDR2 are LGHNA and YSLEER. The DNA for the CDR3 is TGCGCCAGCAGCCAAGACGTGGACAACTATAATTCACCCCTCCACTTT. Translating it yields CASSQDVDNYNSPLHF.

This clonotype has at least ten counts. The CDR3 DNA reads as TGTGCCAGCACTTCGCGGAGGAACAGGGGGATTCATCAGCCCCAGCATTTT. The encoded protein is CASTSRRNRGIHQPQHF. This rearrangement joins TRBV6-2 or TRBV6-3 to TRBJ1-5, with 8 bases fitting TRBD1. CDR3 length: 17 amino acids. The V gene's germline CDR1 is MNHEY and CDR2 SVGEGT. Losses at the gene ends were 7 bases for V and 5 bases for J; bases not matched to a gene: 16.

This sequence joins TRBV20-1 and TRBJ1-5; D gene ambiguous. The V and J ends lost 6 bases and 3 bases respectively, with 18 bases between them. The CDR3 is 15 amino acids. CDR1 is DFQATT and CDR2 is SNEGSKA in the germline V gene (reference sequence). The CDR3 loop reads CSAPDGLINNQPQHF. In DNA, the CDR3 is TGCAGTGCACCGGACGGACTTATCAACAATCAGCCCCAGCATTTT.

The V gene is TRBV20-1, the J gene TRBJ2-3; 8 bases agree with TRBD2. The CDR3 loop spans 14 amino acids. Per the germline V gene, CDR1 is DFQATT and CDR2 is SNEGSKA (reference sequence). V shed 5 bases, J shed 4 bases, and the junction held 8 bases outside the gene matches. The CDR3 nucleotides read TGCAGTGCTGAAGCGGGAGTGAGTGCAGATACGCAGTATTTT. Amino acids: CSAEAGVSADTQYF.

The sample holds many counts of this clonotype. The J gene is TRBJ2-6, the V gene TRBV29-1, with TRBD2 identical over 13 bases. This CDR3 has 16 residues. V lost 7 bases, J lost 1 base, and 4 bases stayed unmatched. CDR1 is SQVTM, CDR2 ANQGSEA, per germline. The CDR3 DNA reads as TGCAGCGGCAGACTAGCGGGAGGATCTGGGGCCAACGTCCTGACTTTC. This translates into CSGRLAGGSGANVLTF.

This clonotype was seen ten or more times. CDR3 DNA: TGTGCCAGCAGTGAAACGCACACCGGGGGTTACGAGCAGTACTTC. This codes for CASSETHTGGYEQYF. The chain links TRBV6-1 to TRBJ2-7, with D maybe TRBD2 (6 bases). Germline V gives CDR1 MNHNS, CDR2 SASEGT. Trimming removed 2 bases from V and 4 bases from J, with 15 bases in between. The CDR3 has 15 amino acids.

This clonotype was found many times. The V and J genes are TRBV28 and TRBJ2-5, with D perhaps matching TRBD2 (6 bases). V shed 6 bases and J shed 7 bases, with 18 bases lying between them. This CDR3 comprises 14 residues. In germline, CDR1 is MDHEN, CDR2 SYDVKM. In DNA, the CDR3 is TGTGCCAGCAGACCGGGACTCGCGCCTGGGACCCAGTACTTC. Its translation is CASRPGLAPGTQYF.

This clonotype was picked up many times. The V and J genes are TRBV19 and TRBJ2-1; D unclear. The CDR3 is 10 amino acids. The V end lost 8 bases, the J end lost 10 bases, and 9 bases lay between the germline ends. Germline V CDR1 and CDR2: LNHDA, SQIVND (reference sequence). The CDR3 nucleotides are TGTGCCAGTGGGGAAGGGGAGCAGTTCTTC. It encodes CASGEGEQFF.

This clonotype was seen more than once but under ten times. The chain carries TRBV20-1 and TRBJ2-7; TRBD2 might be the D (6 bases). Trimming took off 5 bases at V and 0 bases at J, with 20 bases between the two ends. This CDR3 is built from 16 residues. Germline lookup yields CDR1 DFQATT and CDR2 SNEGSKA (reference sequence). DNA of the CDR3: TGCAGTGCTTCCCCCCCGGGACTGACGAGCTCCTACGAGCAGTACTTC. It specifies CSASPPGLTSSYEQYF.

The chain uses TRBV7-8 and TRBJ2-1; D possibly corresponds to TRBD2 (5 bases). The CDR3 contains 13 residues. Germline CDR1 reads SGHVS; CDR2 reads FQNEAQ. V lost 7 bases to trimming and J lost 0 bases, with 7 bases between them. CDR3 loop: CASIGSSYNEQFF. Written as DNA, the CDR3 is TGTGCCAGCATAGGGAGCTCCTACAATGAGCAGTTCTTC.

This clonotype was seen only a few times. The CDR3: CSARGGDTQYF. CDR3 DNA: TGCAGTGCTAGGGGGGGTGATACGCAGTATTTT. The gene calls are TRBV20-1 and TRBJ2-3, with D possibly matching TRBD2 (6 bases). Germline V gene data show CDR1 as DFQATT and CDR2 as SNEGSKA (reference sequence). The CDR3 sequence is 11 residues long. The V gene lost 3 bases and the J gene lost 6 bases, with 7 bases spanning the gap.